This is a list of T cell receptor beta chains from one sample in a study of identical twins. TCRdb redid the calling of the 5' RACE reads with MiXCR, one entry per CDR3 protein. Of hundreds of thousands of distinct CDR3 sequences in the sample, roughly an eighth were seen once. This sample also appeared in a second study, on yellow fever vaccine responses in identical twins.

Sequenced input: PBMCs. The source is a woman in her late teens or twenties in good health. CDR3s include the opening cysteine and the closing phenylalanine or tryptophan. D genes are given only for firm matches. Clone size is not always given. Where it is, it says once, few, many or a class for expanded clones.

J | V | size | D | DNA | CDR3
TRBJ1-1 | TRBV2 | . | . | TGTGCCAGCAGTGAGGTTACGGGGGAGAACACTGAAGCTTTCTTT | CASSEVTGENTEAFF
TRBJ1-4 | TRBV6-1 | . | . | TGTGCCAGCAGTGAATACGGGACAACCCTGGAACTGTTTTTT | CASSEYGTTLELFF
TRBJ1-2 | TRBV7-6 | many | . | TGTGCCAGCAGCTTAGGGTCCCCTAACTATGGCTACACCTTC | CASSLGSPNYGYTF
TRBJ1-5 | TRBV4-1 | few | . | TGCGCCAGCAGCCACGGCAGTTTAGATAGCAATCAGCCCCAGCATTTT | CASSHGSLDSNQPQHF
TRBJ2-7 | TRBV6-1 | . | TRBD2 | TGTGCCAGCACGGGCGGGAGGGGTAGTTACGAGCAGTACTTC | CASTGGRGSYEQYF
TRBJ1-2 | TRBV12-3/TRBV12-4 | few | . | TGTGCCAGCACCCTAGAGGCCGGTGGGTATGGCTACACCTTC | CASTLEAGGYGYTF
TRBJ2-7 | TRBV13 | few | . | TGTGCCAGCAGCTTAGACGTCTACTCCTACGAGCAGTACTTC | CASSLDVYSYEQYF
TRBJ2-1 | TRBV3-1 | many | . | TGTGCCAGCAGCCAGCGGGTGTCTCTCTACAATGAGCAGTTCTTC | CASSQRVSLYNEQFF
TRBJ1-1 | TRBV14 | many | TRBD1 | TGTGCCAGCAGCCAAGGGACAGGGAGGGCTTTCTTT | CASSQGTGRAFF
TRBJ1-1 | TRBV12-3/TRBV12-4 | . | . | TGTGCCAGCAGTTTAGCGTTGATCGACACTGAAGCTTTCTTT | CASSLALIDTEAFF